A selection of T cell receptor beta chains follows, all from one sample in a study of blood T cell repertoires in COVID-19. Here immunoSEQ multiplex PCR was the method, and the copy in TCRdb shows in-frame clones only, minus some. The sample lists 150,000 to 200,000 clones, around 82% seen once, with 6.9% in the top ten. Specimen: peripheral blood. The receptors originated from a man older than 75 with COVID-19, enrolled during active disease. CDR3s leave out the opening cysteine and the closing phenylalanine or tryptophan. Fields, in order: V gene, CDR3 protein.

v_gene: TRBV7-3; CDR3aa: ASSLDREDEQF
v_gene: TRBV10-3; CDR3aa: AISEFGQGSSTGELF
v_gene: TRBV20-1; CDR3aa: SATGRVGYT
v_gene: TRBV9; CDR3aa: ASSAHGAGNTIY
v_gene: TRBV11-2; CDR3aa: ASSLYSGYYGYT
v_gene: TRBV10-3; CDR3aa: AIKGAKMTGELF
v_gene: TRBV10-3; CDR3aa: AISEGGQGQNTIY
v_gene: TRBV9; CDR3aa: ASSEHPLEQGRGYGYT
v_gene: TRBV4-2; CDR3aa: ASSQEHRGRYGYT
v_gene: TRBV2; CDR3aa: ASTVDREGQPQH
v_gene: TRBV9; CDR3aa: ASSPAGGVGAEAF
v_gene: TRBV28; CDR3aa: ASSLTGGGSTGELF
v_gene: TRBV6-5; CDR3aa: ASSPGRVNQPQH
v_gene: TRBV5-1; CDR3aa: ASCPGQGDGYT
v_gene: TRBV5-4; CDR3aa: ASSADRAGPQPQH
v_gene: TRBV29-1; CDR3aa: SVEDSFGDSYNEQF
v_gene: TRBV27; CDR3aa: ASSFGQGFGLQETQY
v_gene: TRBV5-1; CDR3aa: ASSLLGLGGETQY
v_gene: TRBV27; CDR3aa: ASSHRVGETQY
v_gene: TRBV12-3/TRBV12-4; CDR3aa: ASSPGQLEKLF
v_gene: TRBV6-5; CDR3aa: ASSRGTEAF
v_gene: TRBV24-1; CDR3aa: ATSDPGAGNTIY
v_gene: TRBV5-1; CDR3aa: ASSSSLAGIAEAF
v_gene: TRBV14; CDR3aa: ASSQRQGAGTDTQY
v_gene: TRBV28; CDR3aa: ASSLDNTNTEAF
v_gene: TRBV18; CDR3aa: ASSPLIRTEAF
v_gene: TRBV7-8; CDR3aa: ASSFGGLHSPLH
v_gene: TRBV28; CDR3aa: ASSLPTGMETQY
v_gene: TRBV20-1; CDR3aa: SASLGAGQPQH